This TCR beta chain appears in the sequencing data of a study of beta chain features in type 1 diabetes. The CDR3 is made up of 14 amino acids. Trimming removed 3 bases at V and 9 bases at J, with 18 bases between. Per the germline V gene, CDR1 is SEHNR and CDR2 is FQNEAQ (reference sequence). The investigators reverse transcribed all of the isolated RNA, so they sequenced expressed TCRB transcripts. Assay used: immunoSEQ multiplex PCR; TCRdb lists only in-frame clones, some missing. The data show hundreds of thousands of clones, with about 12% seen just once and approximately 0.015% held by the top ten.

The sequenced material came from naive CD4+ T cells from blood. The rearrangement uses TRBV7-9 and TRBJ2-7; maybe TRBD2 (7 bases). This TCR was recovered from a man aged 18 to 35 in good health. The CDR3 DNA follows: TGTGCCAGCAGCTTGTCGGACAGCGGGGACGCGCAGTACTTC. Encoded protein: CASSLSDSGDAQYF.